This T cell receptor (beta chain) was documented in a study of blood T cell repertoires in COVID-19. Across the whole study: From the United States, Italy and Spain came samples of acute and convalescent COVID-19. Sample material is recorded as cDNA or gDNA derived from T cells, B-cell-depleted T cells, or PBMCs.

A Seattle source enrolled patients during active infection and followed them longitudinally. Germline lookup yields CDR1 MNHEY and CDR2 SVGEGT. V shed 0 bases and J shed 3 bases, with 18 bases lying between them. The CDR3 spans 18 residues. As handled by the study authors: How many nucleated cells were present was estimated from reference gene primer amplification. Produced via immunoSEQ multiplex PCR; TCRdb's table is partial and in-frame only. V and J calls plus clone size are reproduced from that table; the DNA served to infer D and trimming. This repertoire shows 410,000 or so clones, around nine tenths found once; its top ten account for 1.5% to 1.8%.

What was sequenced was peripheral blood. The receptor comes from a woman in her 40s with COVID-19, enrolled during active disease. V is TRBV6-2 or TRBV6-3 and J is TRBJ1-5; D is ambiguous. The CDR3 spells CASSYSEVGRHLNQPQHF. The CDR3 nucleotides read TGTGCCAGCAGTTACTCGGAGGTGGGCAGACACCTCAATCAGCCCCAGCATTTT.